The sample holds a few counts of the clone carrying this T cell receptor (beta chain). Its antigen is not known. The data were taken from a study of vaccination and CD4 T cells after COVID-19. Study findings and constraints: Counts of SARS-CoV-2-reactive clonotypes had a median that went from around 20 to 38, a nonsignificant change.

V lost 0 bases, J lost 4 bases, and 5 bases lay in between. The CDR3 spans 13 residues. Germline CDR1 and CDR2: ENHRY and SYGVKD. This sample's time point: late sampling 161 to 241 days after vaccination in three convalescent patients. Documented treatment: roughly 10-day PBMC culture with coronavirus spike peptide pools or control peptides (ViraFEST assay). Cultured CD4+ T-cell DNA underwent Oncomine TCR Beta short-read sequencing. TCRdb itself ran the PCR reads through MiXCR, one entry per CDR3 protein. The repertoire holds some 26,000 distinct CDR3 sequences, with 41% as singletons. Sequenced here: CD4+ T cells from blood, cultured in vitro, sampled about 7 months after SARS-CoV-2 vaccination. This TCR came from a human donor who had recovered from COVID-19. The gene calls are TRBV10-3 and TRBJ2-3, with D uncertain. CDR3 coding DNA: TGTGCCATCAGTGAGTCTGAGTCAGATACGCAGTATTTT. It codes for CAISESESDTQYF.